Listed below are T cell receptor beta chains from one sample, sequenced in a study of cytomegalovirus exposure and HLA in healthy donors. Measured with immunoSEQ multiplex PCR; TCRdb has only the in-frame clones, and not every one. There are more than 80,000 clones in the sample; around 79% occur only once, and around 3% lies in the top ten. Sequencing was done on a sample of PBMCs. Receptor source: a female donor in good health and CMV-seropositive. The CDR3 runs from the conserved cysteine through the conserved F or W. D genes are given only for firm matches. Size is omitted from some rows. Given values are once, few, many or a class for expanded clones.

DNA: TGCAGTTCCCCACGGGGGGAAGAGCAGTACTTC
CDR3: CSSPRGEEQYF
J: TRBJ2-7
size: few
V: TRBV20-1
D: TRBD2

DNA: TGTGCCAGCAGTTACACCAGGGGGAGCGACTATGGCTACACCTTC
CDR3: CASSYTRGSDYGYTF
J: TRBJ1-2
size: few
V: TRBV6-5
D: TRBD1

DNA: TGTGCCAGCAGCCCGTGGAGGGGCTCCTCCTACGAGCAGTACTTC
CDR3: CASSPWRGSSYEQYF
J: TRBJ2-7
size: .
V: TRBV7-2
D: .

DNA: TGTGCCAGCAGTCTACATCAGCCCCAGCATTTT
CDR3: CASSLHQPQHF
J: TRBJ1-5
size: .
V: TRBV28
D: .

DNA: TGTGCCAGCAGCCCACAGGGGGCTGGCTATGGCTACACCTTC
CDR3: CASSPQGAGYGYTF
J: TRBJ1-2
size: few
V: TRBV5-6
D: TRBD1

DNA: TGTGCCAGCAGTCGAATCGACAGGGGGATAGATGTCGGGGAGCTGTTTTTT
CDR3: CASSRIDRGIDVGELFF
J: TRBJ2-2
size: few
V: TRBV2
D: TRBD1

DNA: TGTGCCAGCAGCGTAGGAGAGGGAAACACCGGGGAGCTGTTTTTT
CDR3: CASSVGEGNTGELFF
J: TRBJ2-2
size: .
V: TRBV9
D: .

DNA: TGTGCCAGCAGCGGCGGGACTAGCGGAGCCTACGAGCAGTACTTC
CDR3: CASSGGTSGAYEQYF
J: TRBJ2-7
size: .
V: TRBV7-6
D: TRBD2

DNA: TGTGCCAGCAGCTTAAACCCGGGGTTCTCGGGAAATGAAAAACTGTTTTTT
CDR3: CASSLNPGFSGNEKLFF
J: TRBJ1-4
size: .
V: TRBV7-2
D: .

DNA: TGTGCCAGCAGTCCACCCCAGGGGGGTGGAAACACCATATATTTT
CDR3: CASSPPQGGGNTIYF
J: TRBJ1-3
size: many
V: TRBV27
D: TRBD1

DNA: TGCGCCAGCAGCCGAGCGGGACAGGGGATAGAGACCCAGTACTTC
CDR3: CASSRAGQGIETQYF
J: TRBJ2-5
size: .
V: TRBV4-1
D: TRBD1

DNA: TGTGCCACCTCAAACAGGGACATCTCCTACGAGCAGTACTTC
CDR3: CATSNRDISYEQYF
J: TRBJ2-7
size: .
V: TRBV6-4
D: .

DNA: TGTGCCAGCAGTTTATTGATTGGTGGCAGGGGGTGGGACGGGAATAGAGGAATGGATCAGTTCTTC
CDR3: CASSLLIGGRGWDGNRGMDQFF
J: TRBJ2-1
size: once
V: TRBV28
D: TRBD1

DNA: TGTGCCAGTAGCCTACCGGGACTACAAAGTGAGCAGTTCTTC
CDR3: CASSLPGLQSEQFF
J: TRBJ2-1
size: .
V: TRBV19
D: TRBD2

DNA: TGTGCCAGCAGTTTATACGGGGATTACTATGGCTACACCTTC
CDR3: CASSLYGDYYGYTF
J: TRBJ1-2
size: .
V: TRBV28
D: .

DNA: TGTGCCATCAGCCGCAAGGGGAGGGACACCGGGGAGCTGTTTTTT
CDR3: CAISRKGRDTGELFF
J: TRBJ2-2
size: .
V: TRBV10-3
D: TRBD2

DNA: TGTGCCAGCAGCTTCCTGGGGACTAGCGGGGCAAATGAGCAGTTCTTC
CDR3: CASSFLGTSGANEQFF
J: TRBJ2-1
size: .
V: TRBV7-9
D: TRBD2

DNA: TGTGCCAGCTCACCTCGACAGGGGGGGGAGCAGTACTTC
CDR3: CASSPRQGGEQYF
J: TRBJ2-7
size: .
V: TRBV18
D: TRBD1

DNA: TGTGCCAGCAGCGGGGGGGCAGCGAGTAATGAAAAACTGTTTTTT
CDR3: CASSGGAASNEKLFF
J: TRBJ1-4
size: .
V: TRBV5-8
D: .

DNA: TGCGCCAGCAGTTCGACACAGGGAGGGACTGAAGCTTTCTTT
CDR3: CASSSTQGGTEAFF
J: TRBJ1-1
size: .
V: TRBV5-1
D: .

DNA: TGTGCCAGCAGCTTAGGGGGAGAAGGCCTGAAACTGTTTTTT
CDR3: CASSLGGEGLKLFF
J: TRBJ1-4
size: .
V: TRBV11-2
D: .

DNA: TGTGCCAGCAGGATGACAGACAACTATGGCTACACCTTC
CDR3: CASRMTDNYGYTF
J: TRBJ1-2
size: .
V: TRBV6-5
D: .

DNA: TGTGCCAGCAGTGATGTTCGGACAGGGGGCGCGGGTGAAAAACTGTTTTTT
CDR3: CASSDVRTGGAGEKLFF
J: TRBJ1-4
size: .
V: TRBV2
D: TRBD1

DNA: TGCGCCAGCAGCTTGGCCGGGTCGGTTGGGGAGCTGTTTTTT
CDR3: CASSLAGSVGELFF
J: TRBJ2-2
size: .
V: TRBV5-1
D: .

DNA: TGTGCCAGCAGCCTAGTAGGGCAGGGGGCAACTGAAGCTTTCTTT
CDR3: CASSLVGQGATEAFF
J: TRBJ1-1
size: .
V: TRBV7-2
D: TRBD1

DNA: TGTGCCAGCTCACCTGACAGGGAGGCCACTGAAGCTTTCTTT
CDR3: CASSPDREATEAFF
J: TRBJ1-1
size: .
V: TRBV18
D: TRBD1

DNA: TGTGCCAGCAGCCAAGGAGGACTAGCGGCACTCCCTAGCACAGATACGCAGTATTTT
CDR3: CASSQGGLAALPSTDTQYF
J: TRBJ2-3
size: .
V: TRBV14
D: TRBD2

DNA: TGTGCCAGTAGTATTGTAACAGGGCTCGACGAGCAGTACTTC
CDR3: CASSIVTGLDEQYF
J: TRBJ2-7
size: .
V: TRBV19
D: .

DNA: TGTGCCAGCAGCCAATTGACGAGGGAAGGCTACACCTTC
CDR3: CASSQLTREGYTF
J: TRBJ1-2
size: .
V: TRBV7-9
D: .

DNA: TGTGCCAGCAGTGAGGGAAGACGGGGACAGGGTAATTCACCCCTCCACTTT
CDR3: CASSEGRRGQGNSPLHF
J: TRBJ1-6
size: .
V: TRBV25-1
D: TRBD1

DNA: TGCGCCAGCAGTGAGTCGGGGGGGGCCTTCGGAGAGACCCAGTACTTC
CDR3: CASSESGGAFGETQYF
J: TRBJ2-5
size: .
V: TRBV10-1
D: .

DNA: TGTGCCAGCAGCTTATTCGCGGGGGATGAAAAACTGTTTTTT
CDR3: CASSLFAGDEKLFF
J: TRBJ1-4
size: .
V: TRBV7-9
D: .

DNA: TGTGCCTGGAGTACCGGGACAGGGGTCAACGAGCAGTACTTC
CDR3: CAWSTGTGVNEQYF
J: TRBJ2-7
size: .
V: TRBV30
D: TRBD1

DNA: TGTGCCAGCAGTTCACTAGCGAGTATCACGGTCGAGCAGTACTTC
CDR3: CASSSLASITVEQYF
J: TRBJ2-7
size: .
V: TRBV28
D: TRBD2

DNA: TGTGCCAGCAGTGCGGTCGTCGAGGGGAACACTGAAGCTTTCTTT
CDR3: CASSAVVEGNTEAFF
J: TRBJ1-1
size: many
V: TRBV6-1
D: .

DNA: TGTGCCTGGAGTGTGGGGTCGGGGGAATATGGCTACACCTTC
CDR3: CAWSVGSGEYGYTF
J: TRBJ1-2
size: .
V: TRBV30
D: .

DNA: TGTGCCAGCAGCCCCACCGGGGACGGGGGTCAGCCCCAGCATTTT
CDR3: CASSPTGDGGQPQHF
J: TRBJ1-5
size: .
V: TRBV9
D: .

DNA: TGTGCCAGCAGCGTCACACTAACTCAAGAGACCCAGTACTTC
CDR3: CASSVTLTQETQYF
J: TRBJ2-5
size: .
V: TRBV25-1
D: .

DNA: TGTGCCAGCAGCGTAAGTCTGGAGTCCTACAATGAGCAGTTCTTC
CDR3: CASSVSLESYNEQFF
J: TRBJ2-1
size: .
V: TRBV9
D: .

DNA: TGCGCCAGCAGCCTGGACAGGGGGCCCTACGAGCAGTACTTC
CDR3: CASSLDRGPYEQYF
J: TRBJ2-7
size: .
V: TRBV4-1
D: TRBD1